What follows is one T cell receptor (beta chain) and its context. Its antigen remains unknown. Each donor was nominally healthy when sampled (though unrecorded immune exposures were likely). Germline trimming cut 5 bases from V and 6 bases from J; bases unmatched to any gene: 7. The CDR3 is 14 amino acids. Germline-derived CDR1 and CDR2 are MNHEY and SMNVEV (reference sequence). This sample was included in a study of cytomegalovirus exposure and HLA in healthy donors. Study-wide points: Specificity of three CMV-associated chains for CMV antigens was verified in vitro. It was assumed in the presence/absence analyses that sequencing depth was roughly uniform across donors. Productive rates of about 90% or about 30% were seen for most TCR beta V segments in an earlier analysis.

13 Jbeta primers and 60 Vbeta primers were used for the PCR. TCRdb keeps only in-frame clones here, not all; method: immunoSEQ multiplex PCR. The table lists roughly 140,000 clones, 76% of them singletons, with around 2% in the top ten. The material sequenced was PBMCs. The sequence came from a woman between 40 and 55 years old in good health and CMV-seronegative. The chain carries TRBV27 and TRBJ2-1; the match to TRBD2 covers 7 bases. The CDR3 region has the DNA TGTGCCAGCAGTCCCGGCGGGAGCGTCAATGAGCAGTTCTTC. This sequence encodes CASSPGGSVNEQFF.